This T cell receptor (beta chain) was sequenced during a study of identical twins. Whole-study findings and limits: Excess low generation probability was seen in twin-shared out-of-frame alpha sequences. Out-of-frame TCR alpha sharing observed in monozygotic twins exceeded model estimates. Partial confounding of zero-insertion analyses by invariant MAIT and iNKT cells was possible.

One entry per CDR3 protein results from TCRdb running MiXCR on the 5' RACE reads. The repertoire holds hundreds of thousands of distinct CDR3 sequences, with 6% to 8.5% as singletons. In this sample, this clonotype turned up a few times. The antigen remains unidentified. The ends were cut back, 6 bases at V and 3 bases at J, with 11 bases in the middle. The CDR3 spans 14 residues. Per the germline V gene, CDR1 is SNHLY and CDR2 is FYNNEI. Separately, the same data were catalogued under a study of yellow fever vaccine responses in identical twins.

V is TRBV2 and J is TRBJ2-2; tentatively, D is TRBD1 (6 bases). Sequences were obtained from CD8+ T cells sorted from blood. The TCR comes from a woman aged 18-29 years in good health. The CDR3 DNA follows: TGTGCCAGCAGAGAGACAGGCTACACCGGGGAGCTGTTTTTT. Translating gives CASRETGYTGELFF. Based on the CDR3 plus reference TRBV2 and TRBJ2-2, the full variable domain is EPEVTQTPSHQVTQMGQEVILRCVPISNHLYFYWYRQILGQKVEFLVSFYNNEISEKSEIFDDQFSVERPDGSNFTLKIRSTKLEDSAMYFCASRETGYTGELFFGEGSRLTVL.